Below are 19 T cell receptor beta chains sequenced from a single sample in a study of T cell responses to AZD1222 COVID-19 vaccine. Repertoires were generated with immunoSEQ multiplex PCR, while TCRdb's copy carries only in-frame clones and drops some. The sample carries about 99,000 clones, 86% recorded once. The sample in question was peripheral blood, obtained 28 days after the second dose of the MenACWY control vaccine. All receptors derive from an adult who received the MenACWY meningococcal vaccine as a control.

The chain has TRBV6-6 and TRBJ2-5; 7 positions match TRBD1. J was trimmed by 2 bases and V by 0 bases; bases with no gene match: 3. Germline V gives CDR1 MNHNY, CDR2 SVGAGI (reference sequence). CDR3 length: 15 residues. CDR3 sequence: CASSYSTQGQETQYF. In DNA, the CDR3 is TGTGCCAGCAGTTACTCGACACAGGGGCAAGAGACCCAGTACTTC.

The chain joins TRBV6-5 to TRBJ1-2; D might be TRBD1 (6 bases). Trimming shortened V by 2 bases and J by 7 bases, and 17 bases separated the two germline ends. CDR1 is MNHEY and CDR2 is SVGAGI in the germline V gene. CDR3 length: 15 residues. The CDR3 DNA reads as TGTGCCAGCAGTTACAAAAGGGGGGCGGTTCTTGGCTACACCTTC. This encodes CASSYKRGAVLGYTF.

This clone has a single count. This rearrangement joins TRBV5-4 to TRBJ2-3; D could derive from TRBD1 or TRBD2 (5 bases each). Germline V CDR1 and CDR2: SGHNT, YYREEE (reference sequence). This CDR3 is built from 14 residues. V lost 5 bases and J lost 8, with 18 bases in between. The CDR3 spells CASRSLLRGGTQYF. CDR3 DNA sequence: TGTGCCAGCAGATCCCTCCTGAGGGGTGGTACGCAGTATTTT.

The rearrangement links TRBV19 to TRBJ2-2; 13 nucleotides align to TRBD2. This CDR3 has 15 residues. Trimming at V came to 3 bases and at J to 6 bases, leaving 1 base not matched to a gene. Germline V gives CDR1 LNHDA, CDR2 SQIVND (reference sequence). The CDR3 DNA is TGTGCCAGTAGTATTACTAGCGGGGGGGCCGGGGAGCTGTTTTTT. Its protein product is CASSITSGGAGELFF.

This clone occurred once. V and J are TRBV6-5 and TRBJ1-2; a weak D match, TRBD1 (5 bases). V lost 6 bases to trimming and J lost 8 bases, with 13 bases between them. The CDR3 covers 12 residues. CDR1 is MNHEY, CDR2 SVGAGI, per germline. CDR3 DNA sequence: TGTGCCAGCAGCCGGGGGGTGGGAGGCTACACCTTC. It specifies CASSRGVGGYTF.

The J gene is TRBJ1-2, the V gene TRBV5-4; D might be TRBD1 (5 bases). Per germline, CDR1 SGHNT and CDR2 YYREEE (reference sequence). The CDR3 consists of 13 residues. Trimming took 0 bases from V and 7 from J, leaving 10 bases between them. CDR3 coding DNA: TGTGCCAGCAGCTTGGACGGCGGGGCTGGCTACACCTTC. Its protein product is CASSLDGGAGYTF.

The chain is built from TRBV5-4 and TRBJ1-1; no reliable D call. V was shortened by 0 bases and J by 4 bases, with 7 bases between the two germline ends. Germline V gives CDR1 SGHNT, CDR2 YYREEE (reference sequence). The CDR3 spans 13 residues. The DNA for the CDR3 is TGTGCCAGCAGCTTGGACGTGGGCACTGAAGCTTTCTTT. Protein sequence: CASSLDVGTEAFF.

The chain couples TRBV11-3 to TRBJ2-1; 8 bases are shared with TRBD1. CDR3 length equals 15 residues. J lost 5 bases, V lost 0 bases, and 3 bases had no gene match. In germline, CDR1 is SGHNT, CDR2 YENEEA. CDR3 in amino acids: CASSLDTGGNNEQFF. The CDR3 region has the DNA TGTGCCAGCAGCTTAGATACAGGGGGTAACAATGAGCAGTTCTTC.

CDR3 protein: CASSPWDRTNYGYTF. In DNA, the CDR3 is TGTGCCAGCAGTCCATGGGACAGAACTAACTATGGCTACACCTTC. This chain uses TRBV27 with TRBJ1-2, with 7 bases identical to TRBD1. V shed 5 bases and J 0 bases; nucleotides not matched to a gene: 6. The V gene's germline CDR1 is MNHEY and CDR2 SMNVEV (reference sequence). CDR3 size: 15 residues.

V gene TRBV10-3 combines with J gene TRBJ2-7, with D possibly called TRBD1 or TRBD2 (5 bases each). The CDR3 consists of 15 residues. The V end lost 3 bases, the J end lost 0 bases, and 12 bases lay between the germline ends. Germline CDR1 reads ENHRY; CDR2 reads SYGVKD. Here the CDR3 reads CAISDTGTSSYEQYF. CDR3 in DNA: TGTGCCATCAGTGACACGGGGACCAGCTCCTACGAGCAGTACTTC.

The chain is built from TRBV4-2 and TRBJ2-1; TRBD2 agrees at 14 bases. Germline values: CDR1 LGHNA, CDR2 YNFKEQ. This CDR3 comprises 17 residues. The V segment lost 4 bases and the J segment 8 bases; nucleotides outside the gene matches: 10. CDR3 amino acids: CASSPGLAGASPHEQFF. The CDR3 nucleotides read TGTGCCAGCAGCCCGGGACTAGCGGGGGCTTCCCCCCATGAGCAGTTCTTC.

This rearrangement joins TRBV3-1 (or the pseudogene TRBV3-2) to TRBJ1-1; 9 nucleotides align to TRBD1. The CDR3 extends over 16 amino acids. Germline V lookup: CDR1 LGHDT, CDR2 YNNKEL (reference sequence). J was trimmed by 0 bases and V by 4 bases; bases with no gene match: 6. The CDR3 DNA is TGTGCCAGCAGCCCCGGGACAGGGACTTTGAACACTGAAGCTTTCTTT. Amino acid sequence: CASSPGTGTLNTEAFF.

This clone was detected only a few times. This chain joins TRBV15 and TRBJ1-4; tentative D call: TRBD1 (5 bases). This CDR3 is built from 15 residues. The germline V gene has CDR1 LNHNV and CDR2 YYDKDF (reference sequence). Trimming removed 7 bases from V and 7 bases from J, with 19 bases in between. The CDR3 loop reads CATKAFGGFSEKLFF. CDR3 sequence (DNA): TGTGCCACCAAGGCCTTTGGGGGGTTCAGTGAAAAACTGTTTTTT.

The chain has TRBV20-1 and TRBJ1-2, with no clear D. CDR3 length: 11 amino acids. The ends were cut back, 6 bases at V and 4 bases at J, with 9 bases in the middle. The germline gives CDR1 DFQATT, CDR2 SNEGSKA (reference sequence). CDR3 amino acids: CSAPVAYGYTF. Written as DNA, the CDR3 is TGCAGTGCCCCGGTCGCCTATGGCTACACCTTC.

The chain combines TRBV18 with TRBJ1-1; TRBD1 agrees at 7 bases. CDR1 KGHSH and CDR2 LQKENI come from the germline V gene. CDR3 length equals 15 residues. The V segment lost 5 bases and the J segment 0 bases; nucleotides outside the gene matches: 6. The CDR3: CASSSKTGLNTEAFF. In nucleotides, the CDR3 is TGTGCCAGCTCATCAAAGACAGGGCTGAACACTGAAGCTTTCTTT.

In nucleotides, the CDR3 is TGCGCCAGCAGCTTGGAGGCGGGGAGCACAGATACGCAGTATTTT. Amino acids: CASSLEAGSTDTQYF. J is TRBJ2-3 and V is TRBV5-1, with TRBD2 as a possible D gene (6 bases). Germline assignment: CDR1 SGHRS and CDR2 YFSETQ. The CDR3 has 15 residues. Trimming took 0 bases from V and 0 from J, leaving 8 bases between them.

The V and J genes are TRBV5-1 and TRBJ2-7, with D unresolved. Between the trimmed V and J ends, which lost 0 bases and 2 bases, there was a span of 9 bases. This CDR3 is 14 amino acids long. Looked up from germline, CDR1 is SGHRS and CDR2 is YFSETQ. The CDR3 DNA reads TGCGCCAGCAGCTTGGGGGCAGGCCCCTACGAGCAGTACTTC. This translates into CASSLGAGPYEQYF.

V usage is TRBV4-1 and J usage is TRBJ1-4; TRBD1 matches 9 bases. Germline loops: CDR1 MGHRA, CDR2 YSYEKL. Trimming cost V 2 bases and J 8 bases; bases outside gene matches: 6. The CDR3 sequence is 15 residues long. The CDR3 region has the DNA TGCGCCAGCAGCCAACAACAGGGGGCTGGGGAAAAACTGTTTTTT. Residues: CASSQQQGAGEKLFF.

The chain recombines TRBV2 with TRBJ1-5; D is undetermined. The CDR3 totals 15 residues. Germline values: CDR1 SNHLY, CDR2 FYNNEI. V shed 4 bases and J shed 2 bases, with 12 bases lying between them. The chain's CDR3 is CASSGVGLGNQPQHF. The DNA for the CDR3 is TGTGCCAGCAGTGGGGTCGGTTTGGGCAATCAGCCCCAGCATTTT.